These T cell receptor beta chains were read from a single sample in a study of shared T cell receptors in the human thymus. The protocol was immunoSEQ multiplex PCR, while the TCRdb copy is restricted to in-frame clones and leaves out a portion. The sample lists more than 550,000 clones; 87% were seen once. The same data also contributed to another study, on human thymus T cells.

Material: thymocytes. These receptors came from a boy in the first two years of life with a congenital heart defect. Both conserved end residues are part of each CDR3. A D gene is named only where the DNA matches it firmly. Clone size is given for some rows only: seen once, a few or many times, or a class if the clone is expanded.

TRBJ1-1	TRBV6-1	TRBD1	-	CASSEVDRQGGNNTEAFF	TGTGCCAGCAGTGAAGTTGATAGGCAGGGGGGAAATAACACTGAAGCTTTCTTT
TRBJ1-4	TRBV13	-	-	CASSLSTAFNEKLFF	TGTGCCAGCAGCCTCTCCACAGCTTTTAATGAAAAACTGTTTTTT
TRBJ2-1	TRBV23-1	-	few	CASSLYVNTPWQFF	TGCGCCAGCAGTCTGTACGTTAACACCCCATGGCAGTTCTTC
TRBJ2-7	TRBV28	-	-	CASSPRGATYEQYF	TGTGCCAGCAGCCCCCGGGGGGCTACCTACGAGCAGTACTTC
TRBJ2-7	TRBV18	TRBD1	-	CASSPEEISGTGSYEQYF	TGTGCCAGCTCACCCGAAGAAATCTCCGGGACAGGGTCCTACGAGCAGTACTTC
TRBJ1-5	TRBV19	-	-	CASSPRGGMASDSNQPQHF	TGTGCCAGTAGTCCGCGGGGGGGAATGGCCTCGGATAGCAATCAGCCCCAGCATTTT
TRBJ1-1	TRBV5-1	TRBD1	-	CASSLGKTGVGVGTEAFF	TGCGCCAGCAGCTTGGGGAAGACAGGGGTGGGAGTAGGCACTGAAGCTTTCTTT
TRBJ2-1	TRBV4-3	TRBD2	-	CASSQDNGLAGVGEQFF	TGCGCCAGCAGCCAAGATAATGGACTAGCGGGAGTAGGTGAGCAGTTCTTC
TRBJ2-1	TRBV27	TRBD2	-	CASSLFPREGPYNEQFF	TGTGCCAGCAGTTTATTCCCCCGGGAGGGACCCTACAATGAGCAGTTCTTC
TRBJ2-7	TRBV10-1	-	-	CASGGTYEQYF	TGCGCCAGCGGGGGGACCTACGAGCAGTACTTC
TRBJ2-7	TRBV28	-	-	CASSLVPSASSYEQYF	TGTGCCAGCAGTTTAGTCCCTAGCGCCTCCTCCTACGAGCAGTACTTC
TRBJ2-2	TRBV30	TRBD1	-	CAYVTGGIGELFF	TGTGCCTACGTGACAGGGGGCATCGGGGAGCTGTTTTTT
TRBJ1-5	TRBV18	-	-	CASSPLGGGNQPQHF	TGTGCCAGCTCACCACTGGGAGGGGGTAATCAGCCCCAGCATTTT
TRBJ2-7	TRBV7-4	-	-	CASSLRAGGVVEEDEQYF	TGTGCCAGCAGCTTAAGGGCAGGAGGTGTTGTCGAGGAGGACGAGCAGTACTTC
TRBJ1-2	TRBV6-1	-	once	CASSESEGYTF	TGTGCCAGCAGTGAATCAGAAGGCTACACCTTC
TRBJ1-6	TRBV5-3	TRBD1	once	CARSFKQGNSPLHF	TGTGCCAGAAGCTTTAAACAGGGGAATTCACCCCTCCACTTT
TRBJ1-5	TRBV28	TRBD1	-	CASSPPGQGRGGSNQPQHF	TGTGCCAGCAGCCCTCCGGGACAGGGTAGGGGGGGGAGCAATCAGCCCCAGCATTTT
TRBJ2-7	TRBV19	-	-	CASSTGDPILYEQYF	TGTGCCAGTAGTACAGGGGATCCCATCCTTTACGAGCAGTACTTC
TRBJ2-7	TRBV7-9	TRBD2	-	CASSQTSGRTLSSYEQYF	TGTGCCAGCAGCCAGACTAGCGGGAGAACTCTCAGCTCCTACGAGCAGTACTTC
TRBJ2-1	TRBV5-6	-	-	CASSPGGYNEQFF	TGTGCCAGCAGCCCGGGTGGCTACAATGAGCAGTTCTTC
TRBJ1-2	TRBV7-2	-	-	CASSLGRLDGYTF	TGTGCCAGCAGCTTGGGCAGGTTGGATGGCTACACCTTC
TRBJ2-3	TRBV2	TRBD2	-	CASSEVGREGDTQYF	TGTGCCAGCAGTGAAGTCGGGCGGGAGGGGGATACGCAGTATTTT
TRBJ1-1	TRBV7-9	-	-	CASSREGPEAFF	TGTGCCAGCAGCAGGGAGGGACCTGAAGCTTTCTTT
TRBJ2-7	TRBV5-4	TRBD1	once	CASSQDRGVQYF	TGTGCCAGCAGCCAGGACAGGGGGGTACAGTACTTC
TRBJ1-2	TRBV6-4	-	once	CASKAAATDNYGYTF	TGTGCCAGCAAAGCCGCCGCGACAGATAACTATGGCTACACCTTC
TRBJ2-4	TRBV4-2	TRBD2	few	CASSPGGATAKNIQYF	TGTGCCAGCAGCCCCGGGGGGGCCACGGCCAAAAACATTCAGTACTTC
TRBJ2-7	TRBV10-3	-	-	CAISPRGAGSSYEQYF	TGTGCCATCAGCCCTCGCGGGGCGGGAAGCTCCTACGAGCAGTACTTC
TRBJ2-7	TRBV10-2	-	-	CASSEYSHTPEQYF	TGCGCCAGCAGTGAGTACAGCCATACCCCCGAGCAGTACTTC
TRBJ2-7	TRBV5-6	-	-	CASSLEEGVYEQYF	TGTGCCAGCAGCTTGGAAGAGGGGGTATACGAGCAGTACTTC
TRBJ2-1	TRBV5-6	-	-	CASSLDIVTSSYNEQFF	TGTGCCAGCAGCTTGGATATAGTGACAAGCTCCTACAATGAGCAGTTCTTC
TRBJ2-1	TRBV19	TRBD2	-	CASSIIKGTSGTNNEQFF	TGTGCCAGTAGTATAATCAAGGGGACTAGCGGGACGAACAATGAGCAGTTCTTC
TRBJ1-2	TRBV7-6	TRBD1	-	CASSEGDRNYGYTF	TGTGCCAGCAGCGAGGGGGACAGGAACTATGGCTACACCTTC
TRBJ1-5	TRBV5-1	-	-	CASSPGVDNQPQHF	TGCGCCAGCAGCCCAGGGGTCGACAATCAGCCCCAGCATTTT
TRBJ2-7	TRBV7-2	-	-	CASSLRRETYEQYF	TGTGCCAGCAGCTTAAGGCGGGAAACCTACGAGCAGTACTTC
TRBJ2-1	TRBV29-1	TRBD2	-	CSVDWTSGSLDEQFF	TGCAGCGTGGACTGGACTAGCGGGAGCTTGGATGAGCAGTTCTTC
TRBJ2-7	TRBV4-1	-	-	CASSQTGTPYEQYF	TGCGCCAGCAGCCAGACCGGGACTCCCTACGAGCAGTACTTC
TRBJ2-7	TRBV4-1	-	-	CASSRSLPRDNSYEQYF	TGCGCCAGCAGCCGATCTCTCCCAAGGGACAACTCCTACGAGCAGTACTTC
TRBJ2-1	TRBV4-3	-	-	CASSHGSADSYNEQFF	TGCGCCAGCAGCCACGGGTCAGCGGATTCCTACAATGAGCAGTTCTTC
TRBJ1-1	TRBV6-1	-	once	CASSEARNTEAFF	TGTGCCAGCAGTGAAGCGAGGAACACTGAAGCTTTCTTT
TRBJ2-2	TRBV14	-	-	CASSRRNRNTGELFF	TGTGCCAGCAGCCGTCGAAACAGGAACACCGGGGAGCTGTTTTTT
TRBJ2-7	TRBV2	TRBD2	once	CASSGGLAGAFEQYF	TGTGCCAGCAGTGGGGGACTAGCGGGGGCATTCGAGCAGTACTTC
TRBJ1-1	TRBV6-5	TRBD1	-	CASSQEYRGYTEAFF	TGTGCCAGCAGTCAAGAATACAGGGGTTACACTGAAGCTTTCTTT
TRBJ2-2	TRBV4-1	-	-	CASRMTSAEVGELFF	TGCGCCAGCAGAATGACTAGTGCCGAGGTCGGGGAGCTGTTTTTT
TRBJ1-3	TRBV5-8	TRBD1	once	CASSLENKDRAYSGNTIYF	TGTGCCAGCAGCTTGGAAAATAAGGACAGGGCTTACTCTGGAAACACCATATATTTT
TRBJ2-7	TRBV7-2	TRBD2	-	CASSLLASGRVEQYF	TGTGCCAGCAGCTTACTCGCTAGCGGGAGAGTCGAGCAGTACTTC
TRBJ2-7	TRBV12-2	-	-	CASRLKRPGQNPYEQYF	TGTGCAAGTCGCTTAAAGCGCCCGGGACAAAACCCCTACGAGCAGTACTTC
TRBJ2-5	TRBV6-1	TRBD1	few	CASSEPQGARETQYF	TGTGCCAGCAGTGAACCCCAGGGGGCTAGGGAGACCCAGTACTTC
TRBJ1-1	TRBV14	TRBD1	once	CASSPLPGQRNTEAFF	TGTGCCAGCAGCCCATTGCCGGGACAGCGGAACACTGAAGCTTTCTTT
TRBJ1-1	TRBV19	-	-	CASTSTGPTEAFF	TGTGCCAGTACCTCGACAGGACCCACTGAAGCTTTCTTT
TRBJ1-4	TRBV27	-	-	CASSLSDSLTEKLFF	TGTGCCAGCAGTTTATCGGACAGCCTGACTGAAAAACTGTTTTTT
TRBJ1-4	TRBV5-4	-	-	CASSQGIRDEKLFF	TGTGCCAGCAGCCAGGGGATAAGGGATGAAAAACTGTTTTTT
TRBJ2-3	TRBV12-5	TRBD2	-	CASGSRTRRTDTQYF	TGTGCTAGTGGTTCGAGGACTAGAAGGACAGATACGCAGTATTTT
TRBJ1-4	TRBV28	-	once	CASRIGGVREDNEKLFF	TGTGCCAGCAGGATTGGGGGGGTAAGGGAGGATAATGAAAAACTGTTTTTT
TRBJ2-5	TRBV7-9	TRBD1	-	CASSFTRDREETQYF	TGTGCCAGCAGCTTTACCCGGGACAGGGAAGAGACCCAGTACTTC
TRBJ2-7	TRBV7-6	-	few	CASSLDRRDEQYF	TGTGCCAGCAGCTTAGATCGTCGGGACGAGCAGTACTTC